These 9 T cell receptor beta chains were sequenced from one sample in a study of CD8 T cells in Susac syndrome (dated by TCRdb to between 2018 and 2020). Library preparation was by the immunoSEQ multiplex PCR assay. RNA was extracted with the RNeasy kit and 0.5 to 1 ug was reverse transcribed using random hexamers. Starting from the raw public reads, TCRdb applied fastp trimming at Q25, assembled clones with MiXCR and retained in-frame beta chains. Each CDR3 protein gets just one entry, which takes the most common genes and DNA from the rows behind it. The sample table lists about 130,000 distinct CDR3 sequences, 85% to 95% of them with a count of one. Roughly 0.2% of the sample goes to the ten largest clones. The sample was CD8+ T cells from PBMCs. Every receptor here comes from a human donor with Susac syndrome.

The rearrangement joins TRBV18 to TRBJ2-7; TRBD2 matches 10 bases. Germline CDR1 is KGHSH and CDR2 is LQKENI. The CDR3 extends over 16 amino acids. The V and J ends lost 0 bases and 5 bases, in that order; junction bases with no gene match: 7. CDR3 in DNA: TGTGCCAGCTCACCACCGCCAGCGGGAGGGCCGAACGAGCAGTACTTC. It codes for CASSPPPAGGPNEQYF.

The chain links TRBV7-9 to TRBJ2-6, with D unresolved. The CDR3 spans 14 residues. Germline V gene data show CDR1 as SEHNR and CDR2 as FQNEAQ (reference sequence). The ends were cut back, 9 bases at V and 0 bases at J, with 9 bases in the middle. CDR3 sequence reads: CARDSSSGANVLTF. Here the CDR3 DNA reads TGTGCCAGGGATAGTTCCTCTGGGGCCAACGTCCTGACTTTC.

This chain connects TRBV13 to TRBJ1-4; no definite D call. CDR1 PRHDT and CDR2 FYEKMQ come from the germline V gene (reference sequence). The CDR3 runs 14 residues. The V end was cut by 5 bases, the J end by 3 bases, with 10 bases between. This CDR3 reads CASSTGMPNEKLFF. CDR3 nucleotides: TGTGCCAGCAGCACCGGGATGCCTAATGAAAAACTGTTTTTT.

V and J are TRBV11-2 and TRBJ1-1; no definite D call. The germline CDR1 and CDR2 sequences are SGHAT and FQNNGV. V was clipped by 5 bases and J by 1 base, with 14 bases between them. This CDR3 has 15 amino acids. The CDR3 loop reads CASSPFEIKNTEAFF. CDR3 bases: TGTGCCAGCAGCCCGTTCGAAATCAAGAACACTGAAGCTTTCTTT.

The V call is TRBV2, the J call TRBJ2-1; unclear D gene. The CDR3 loop spans 15 amino acids. Germline CDR1 is SNHLY and CDR2 is FYNNEI. Trimming removed 8 bases at V and 1 base at J, with 15 bases between. As DNA, the CDR3 is TGTGCCAGCGGGAACAGTAAGGGATCCTACAATGAGCAGTTCTTC. It codes for CASGNSKGSYNEQFF.

V usage is TRBV15 and J usage is TRBJ2-5, with D perhaps TRBD1 (6 bases). Germline CDR1 LNHNV, CDR2 YYDKDF (reference sequence). CDR3 length: 15 amino acids. The V gene lost 5 bases and the J gene lost 1 base, with 14 bases spanning the gap. CDR3 coding DNA: TGTGCCACCAGCGGAGGACAGACTCTCCAAGAGACCCAGTACTTC. It is translated as CATSGGQTLQETQYF.

The chain combines TRBV11-2 with TRBJ2-5; D uncertain. The CDR3 has 15 amino acids. V was trimmed by 8 bases and J by 3 bases, leaving 19 bases between them. Germline V gene data show CDR1 as SGHAT and CDR2 as FQNNGV. The CDR3 sequence is CASAIPGQPKETQYF. In DNA form, the CDR3 reads TGTGCCAGCGCCATTCCTGGGCAGCCCAAAGAGACCCAGTACTTC.

The V and J genes are TRBV7-8 and TRBJ2-7, with D maybe TRBD2 (6 bases). This CDR3 has 11 amino acids. V was trimmed by 6 bases and J by 6 bases, leaving 9 bases between them. Germline CDR1 is SGHVS and CDR2 is FQNEAQ. CDR3 sequence reads: CASSKAGEQYF. DNA for the CDR3: TGTGCCAGCAGTAAAGCGGGCGAGCAGTACTTC.

V and J are TRBV27 and TRBJ1-2; the match to TRBD1 covers 8 bases. The V gene's germline CDR1 is MNHEY and CDR2 SMNVEV (reference sequence). The CDR3 sequence is 15 residues long. The J segment lost 3 bases and the V segment lost 4 bases, leaving 7 bases of the junction unmatched. The CDR3 protein is CASSSTGGDYYGYTF. The CDR3 DNA reads as TGTGCCAGCAGTTCCACAGGGGGTGATTACTATGGCTACACCTTC.